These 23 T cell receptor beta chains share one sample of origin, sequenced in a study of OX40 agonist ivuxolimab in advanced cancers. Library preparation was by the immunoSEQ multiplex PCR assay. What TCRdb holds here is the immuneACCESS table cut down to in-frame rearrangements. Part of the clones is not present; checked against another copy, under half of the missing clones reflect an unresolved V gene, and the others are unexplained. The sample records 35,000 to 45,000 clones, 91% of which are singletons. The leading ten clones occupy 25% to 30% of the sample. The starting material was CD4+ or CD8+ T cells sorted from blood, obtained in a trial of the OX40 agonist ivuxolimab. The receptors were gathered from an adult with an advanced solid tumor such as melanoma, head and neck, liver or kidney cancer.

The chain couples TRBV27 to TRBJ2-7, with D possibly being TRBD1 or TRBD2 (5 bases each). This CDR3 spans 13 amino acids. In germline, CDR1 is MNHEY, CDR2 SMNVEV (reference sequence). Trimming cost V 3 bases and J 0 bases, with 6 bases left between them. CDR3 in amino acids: CASSLGTSYEQYF. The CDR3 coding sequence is TGTGCCAGCAGTTTGGGGACCTCCTACGAGCAGTACTTC.

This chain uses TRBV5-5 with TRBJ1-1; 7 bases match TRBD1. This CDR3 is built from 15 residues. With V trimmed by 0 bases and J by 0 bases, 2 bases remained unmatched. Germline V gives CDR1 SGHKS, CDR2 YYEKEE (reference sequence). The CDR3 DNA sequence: TGTGCCAGCAGCTTGGGGGACAGCATGAACACTGAAGCTTTCTTT. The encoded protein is CASSLGDSMNTEAFF. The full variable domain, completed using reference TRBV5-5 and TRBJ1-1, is DAGVTQSPTHLIKTRGQQVTLRCSPISGHKSVSWYQQVLGQGPQFIFQYYEKEERGRGNFPDRFSARQFPNYSSELNVNALLLGDSALYLCASSLGDSMNTEAFFGQGTRLTVV.

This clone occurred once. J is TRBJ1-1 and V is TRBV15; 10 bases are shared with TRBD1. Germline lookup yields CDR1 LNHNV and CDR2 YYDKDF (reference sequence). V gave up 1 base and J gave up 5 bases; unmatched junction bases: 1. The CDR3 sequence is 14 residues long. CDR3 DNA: TGTGCCACCAGCAGAGGGACAGGGGGAACTGAAGCTTTCTTT. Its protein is CATSRGTGGTEAFF.

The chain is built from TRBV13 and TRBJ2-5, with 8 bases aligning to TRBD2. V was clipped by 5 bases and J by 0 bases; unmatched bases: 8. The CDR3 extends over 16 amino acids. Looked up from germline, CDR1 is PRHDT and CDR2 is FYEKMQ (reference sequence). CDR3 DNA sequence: TGTGCCAGCAGCCCTACGACTAGCGACTACCAAGAGACCCAGTACTTC. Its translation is CASSPTTSDYQETQYF.

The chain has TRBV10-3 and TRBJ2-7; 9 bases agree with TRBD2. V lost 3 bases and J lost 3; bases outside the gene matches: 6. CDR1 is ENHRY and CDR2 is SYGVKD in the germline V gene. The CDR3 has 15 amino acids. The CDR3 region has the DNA TGTGCCATCAGTGATCGGGCTAGCGGGATCTACGAGCAGTACTTC. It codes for CAISDRASGIYEQYF.

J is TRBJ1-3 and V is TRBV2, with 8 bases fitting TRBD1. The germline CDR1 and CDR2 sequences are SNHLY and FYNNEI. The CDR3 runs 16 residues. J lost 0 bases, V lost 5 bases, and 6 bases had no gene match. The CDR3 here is CASSPSTGASGNTIYF. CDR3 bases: TGTGCCAGCAGTCCTTCGACAGGGGCCTCTGGAAACACCATATATTTT.

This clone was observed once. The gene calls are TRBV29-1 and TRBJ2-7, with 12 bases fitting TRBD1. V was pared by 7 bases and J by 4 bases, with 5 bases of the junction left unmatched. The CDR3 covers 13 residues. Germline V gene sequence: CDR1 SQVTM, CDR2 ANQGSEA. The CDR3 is CSARDRGLYEQYF. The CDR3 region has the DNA TGCAGCGCGCGGGACAGGGGGCTATACGAGCAGTACTTC.

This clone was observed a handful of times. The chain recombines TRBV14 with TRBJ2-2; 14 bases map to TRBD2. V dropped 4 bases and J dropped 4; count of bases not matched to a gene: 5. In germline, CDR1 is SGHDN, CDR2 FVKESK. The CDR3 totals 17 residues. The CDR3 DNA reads TGTGCCAGCAGCCGATTTGGACTAGCGGGAGGCACCGGGGAGCTGTTTTTT. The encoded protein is CASSRFGLAGGTGELFF.

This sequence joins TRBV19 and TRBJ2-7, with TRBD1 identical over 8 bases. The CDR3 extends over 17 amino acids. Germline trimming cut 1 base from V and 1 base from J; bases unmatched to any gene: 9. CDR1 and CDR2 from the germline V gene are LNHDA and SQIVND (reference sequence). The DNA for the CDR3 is TGTGCCAGTAGTATAGTGGCTTTCGGACAGGGTTCCTACGAGCAGTACTTC. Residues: CASSIVAFGQGSYEQYF.

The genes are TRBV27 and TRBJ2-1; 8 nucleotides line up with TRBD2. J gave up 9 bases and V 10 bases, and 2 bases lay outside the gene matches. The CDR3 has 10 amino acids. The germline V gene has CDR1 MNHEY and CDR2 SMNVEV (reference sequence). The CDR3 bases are TGTGCCATCGGGAGGGTTGAGCAGTTCTTC. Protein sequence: CAIGRVEQFF.

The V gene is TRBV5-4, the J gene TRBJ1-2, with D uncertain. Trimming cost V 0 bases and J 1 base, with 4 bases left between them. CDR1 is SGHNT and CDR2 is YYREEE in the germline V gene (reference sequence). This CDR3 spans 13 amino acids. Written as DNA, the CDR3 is TGTGCCAGCAGCTTGGAGGTTAACTATGGCTACACCTTC. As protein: CASSLEVNYGYTF.

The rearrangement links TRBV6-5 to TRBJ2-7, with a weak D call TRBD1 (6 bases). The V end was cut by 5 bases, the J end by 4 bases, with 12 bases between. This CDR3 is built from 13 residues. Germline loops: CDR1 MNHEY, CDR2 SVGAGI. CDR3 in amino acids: CASSGDRRYEQYF. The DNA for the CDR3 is TGTGCCAGCAGTGGCGACAGGAGGTACGAGCAGTACTTC.

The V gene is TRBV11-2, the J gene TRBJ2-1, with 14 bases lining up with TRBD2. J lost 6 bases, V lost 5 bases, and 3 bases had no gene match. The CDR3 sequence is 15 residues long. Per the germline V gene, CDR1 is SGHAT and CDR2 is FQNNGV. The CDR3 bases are TGTGCCAGCAGCATCGGGACTAGCGGGAGCAATGAGCAGTTCTTC. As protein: CASSIGTSGSNEQFF.

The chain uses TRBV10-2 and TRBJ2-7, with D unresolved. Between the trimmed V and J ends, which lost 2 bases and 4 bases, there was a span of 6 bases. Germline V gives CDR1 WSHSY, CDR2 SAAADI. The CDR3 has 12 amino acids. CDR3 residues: CASSEPPYEQYF. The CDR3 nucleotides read TGCGCCAGCAGTGAGCCACCTTACGAGCAGTACTTC.

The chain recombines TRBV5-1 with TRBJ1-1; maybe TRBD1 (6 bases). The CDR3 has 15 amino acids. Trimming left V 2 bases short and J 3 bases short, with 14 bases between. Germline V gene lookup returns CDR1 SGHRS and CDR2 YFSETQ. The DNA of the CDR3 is TGCGCCAGCAGCTTAACAGGGACTGGGTACACTGAAGCTTTCTTT. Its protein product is CASSLTGTGYTEAFF.

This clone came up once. This CDR3 reads CASSLRGRETQYF. CDR3 nucleotides: TGTGCCAGCAGCTTGCGGGGTCGGGAGACCCAGTACTTC. This rearrangement joins TRBV5-4 to TRBJ2-5, with a weak D call TRBD2 (5 bases). CDR1 SGHNT and CDR2 YYREEE come from the germline V gene (reference sequence). Trimming left V 1 base short and J 5 bases short, with 9 bases between. The CDR3 extends over 13 amino acids.

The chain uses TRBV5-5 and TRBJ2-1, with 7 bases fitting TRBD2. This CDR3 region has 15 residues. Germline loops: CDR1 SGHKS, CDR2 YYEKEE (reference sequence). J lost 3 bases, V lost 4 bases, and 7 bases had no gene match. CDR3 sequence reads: CASSIRAGIYNEQFF. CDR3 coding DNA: TGTGCCAGCAGCATCCGAGCGGGAATCTACAATGAGCAGTTCTTC.

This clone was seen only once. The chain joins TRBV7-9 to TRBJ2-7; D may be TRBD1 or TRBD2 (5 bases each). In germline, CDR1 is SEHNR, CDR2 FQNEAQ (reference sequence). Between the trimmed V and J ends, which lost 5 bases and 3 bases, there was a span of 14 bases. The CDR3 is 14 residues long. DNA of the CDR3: TGTGCCAGCAGCGGGACGGGGCTCGGCTACGAGCAGTACTTC. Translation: CASSGTGLGYEQYF. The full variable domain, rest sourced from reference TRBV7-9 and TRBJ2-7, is DTGVSQNPRHKITKRGQNVTFRCDPISEHNRLYWYRQTLGQGPEFLTYFQNEAQLEKSRLLSDRFSAERPKGSFSTLEIQRTEQGDSAMYLCASSGTGLGYEQYFGPGTRLTVT.

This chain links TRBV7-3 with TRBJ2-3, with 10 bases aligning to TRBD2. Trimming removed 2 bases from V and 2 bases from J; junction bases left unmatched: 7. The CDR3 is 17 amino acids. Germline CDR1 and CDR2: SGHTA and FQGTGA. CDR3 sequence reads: CASSLDTSGVDTDTQYF. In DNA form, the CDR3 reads TGTGCCAGCAGCTTAGATACTAGCGGGGTAGACACAGATACGCAGTATTTT. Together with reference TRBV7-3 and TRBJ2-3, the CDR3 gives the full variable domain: GAGVSQTPSNKVTEKGKYVELRCDPISGHTALYWYRQSLGQGPEFLIYFQGTGAADDSGLPNDRFFAVRPEGSVSTLKIQRTERGDSAVYLCASSLDTSGVDTDTQYFGPGTRLTVL.

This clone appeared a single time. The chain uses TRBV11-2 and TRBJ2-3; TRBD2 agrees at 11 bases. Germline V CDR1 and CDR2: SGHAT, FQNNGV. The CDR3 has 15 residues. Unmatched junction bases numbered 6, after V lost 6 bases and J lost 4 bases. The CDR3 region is CASSFSGREADTQYF. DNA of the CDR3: TGTGCCAGCAGTTTTAGCGGGAGGGAAGCAGATACGCAGTATTTT.

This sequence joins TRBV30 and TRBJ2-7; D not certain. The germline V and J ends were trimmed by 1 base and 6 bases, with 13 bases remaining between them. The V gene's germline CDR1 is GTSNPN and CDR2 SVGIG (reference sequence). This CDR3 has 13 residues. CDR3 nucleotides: TGTGCCTGGAGTGAAGTAGGTGCTGGCGAGCAGTACTTC. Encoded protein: CAWSEVGAGEQYF.

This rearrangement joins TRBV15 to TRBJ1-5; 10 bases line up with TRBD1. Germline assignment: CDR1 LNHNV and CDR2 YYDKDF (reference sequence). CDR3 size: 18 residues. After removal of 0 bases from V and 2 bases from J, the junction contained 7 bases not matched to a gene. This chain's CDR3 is CATSRDSGTGVGNQPQHF. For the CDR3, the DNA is TGTGCCACCAGCAGAGATTCCGGGACAGGGGTGGGCAATCAGCCCCAGCATTTT.

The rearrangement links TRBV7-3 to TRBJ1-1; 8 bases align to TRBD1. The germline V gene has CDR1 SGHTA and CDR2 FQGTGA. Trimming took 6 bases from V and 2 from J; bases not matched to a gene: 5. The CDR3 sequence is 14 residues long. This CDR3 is CASRTGTGNTEAFF. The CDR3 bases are TGTGCCAGCAGGACCGGGACAGGAAACACTGAAGCTTTCTTT. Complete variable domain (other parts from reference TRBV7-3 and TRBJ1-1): GAGVSQTPSNKVTEKGKYVELRCDPISGHTALYWYRQSLGQGPEFLIYFQGTGAADDSGLPNDRFFAVRPEGSVSTLKIQRTERGDSAVYLCASRTGTGNTEAFFGQGTRLTVV.